This T cell receptor beta chain emerged from a study of cytomegalovirus exposure and HLA in healthy donors. PCR primers comprised 60 Vbeta and 13 Jbeta primers. The table came from immunoSEQ multiplex PCR; TCRdb's copy has only in-frame clones and leaves some out. The table lists 25,000 to 30,000 clones, 62% of them singletons. Study-wide results and limits: According to a later analysis, most TCR beta chains associated with CMV appeared HLA-restricted. In a later analysis, productive TCRs from donors in an Asian-associated ancestry cluster reportedly carried fewer N-insertions than the cohort mean.

Germline V gene data show CDR1 as GTSNPN and CDR2 as SVGIG (reference sequence). The CDR3 is 14 amino acids. V lost 7 bases and J lost 6; bases outside the gene matches: 12. By share, this clone counts as medium-sized. Its matching antigen is unknown. The chain combines TRBV30 with TRBJ2-7, with 10 bases that match TRBD1. Sequenced input: PBMCs. The sequence derives from a male donor in good health and CMV-seropositive. CDR3 in DNA: TGTGCCTCAAAACCGGGGACAGGGGTCGGCGAGCAGTACTTC. Protein: CASKPGTGVGEQYF.